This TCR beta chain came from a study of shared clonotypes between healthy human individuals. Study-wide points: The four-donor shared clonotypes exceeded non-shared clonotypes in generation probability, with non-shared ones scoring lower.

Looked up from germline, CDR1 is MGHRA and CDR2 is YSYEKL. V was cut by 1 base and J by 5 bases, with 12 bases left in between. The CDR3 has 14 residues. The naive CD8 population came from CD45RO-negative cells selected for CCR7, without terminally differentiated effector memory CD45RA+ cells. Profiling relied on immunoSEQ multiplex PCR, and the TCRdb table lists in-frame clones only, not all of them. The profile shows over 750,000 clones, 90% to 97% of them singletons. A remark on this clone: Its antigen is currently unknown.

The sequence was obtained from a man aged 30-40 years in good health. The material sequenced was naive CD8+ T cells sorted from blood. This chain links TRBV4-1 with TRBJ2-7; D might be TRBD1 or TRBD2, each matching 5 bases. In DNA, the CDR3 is TGCGCCAGCAGCCAAGTCGAGGGGAAGGACGAGCAGTACTTC. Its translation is CASSQVEGKDEQYF.